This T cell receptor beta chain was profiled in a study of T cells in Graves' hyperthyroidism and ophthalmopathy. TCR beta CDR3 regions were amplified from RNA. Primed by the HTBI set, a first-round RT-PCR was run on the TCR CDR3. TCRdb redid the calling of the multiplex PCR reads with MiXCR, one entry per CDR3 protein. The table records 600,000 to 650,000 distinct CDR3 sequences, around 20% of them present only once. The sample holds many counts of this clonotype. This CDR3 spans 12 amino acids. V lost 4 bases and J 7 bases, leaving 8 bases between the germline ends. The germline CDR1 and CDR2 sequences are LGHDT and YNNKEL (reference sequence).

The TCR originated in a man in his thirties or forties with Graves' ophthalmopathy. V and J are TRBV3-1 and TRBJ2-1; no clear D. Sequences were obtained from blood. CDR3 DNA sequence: TGTGCCAGCAGCCCGAGCTGGAATGAGCAGTTCTTC. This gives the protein CASSPSWNEQFF.